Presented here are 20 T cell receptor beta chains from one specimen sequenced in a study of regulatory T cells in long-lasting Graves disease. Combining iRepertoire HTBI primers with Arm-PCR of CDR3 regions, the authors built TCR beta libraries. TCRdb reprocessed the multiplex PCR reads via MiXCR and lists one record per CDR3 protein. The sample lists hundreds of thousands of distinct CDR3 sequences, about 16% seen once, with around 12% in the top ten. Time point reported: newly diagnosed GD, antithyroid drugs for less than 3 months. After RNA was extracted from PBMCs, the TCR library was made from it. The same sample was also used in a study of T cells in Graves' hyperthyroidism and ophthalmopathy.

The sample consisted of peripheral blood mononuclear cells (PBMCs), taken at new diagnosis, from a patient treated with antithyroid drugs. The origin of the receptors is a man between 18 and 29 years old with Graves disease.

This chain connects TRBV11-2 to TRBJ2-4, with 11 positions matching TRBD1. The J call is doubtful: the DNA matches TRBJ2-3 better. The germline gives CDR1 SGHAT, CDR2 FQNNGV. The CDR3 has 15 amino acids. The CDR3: CASSPGQGVTDTQYF. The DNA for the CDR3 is TGTGCCAGCAGCCCGGGACAGGGGGTGACAGATACGCAGTATTTT.

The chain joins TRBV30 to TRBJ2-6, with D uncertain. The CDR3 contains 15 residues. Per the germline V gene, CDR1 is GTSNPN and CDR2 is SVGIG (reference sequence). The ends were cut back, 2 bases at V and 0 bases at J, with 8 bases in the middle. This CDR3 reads CAWSNPLSGANVLTF. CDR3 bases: TGTGCCTGGAGTAATCCCCTCTCTGGGGCCAACGTCCTGACTTTC.

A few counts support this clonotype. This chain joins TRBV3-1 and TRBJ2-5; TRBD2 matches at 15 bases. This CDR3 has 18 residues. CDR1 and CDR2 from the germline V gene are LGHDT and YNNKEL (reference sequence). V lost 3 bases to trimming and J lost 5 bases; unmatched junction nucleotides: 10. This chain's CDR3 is CASSHTGLAGGPRETQYF. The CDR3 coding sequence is TGTGCCAGCAGCCATACAGGACTAGCGGGAGGGCCCAGGGAGACCCAGTACTTC.

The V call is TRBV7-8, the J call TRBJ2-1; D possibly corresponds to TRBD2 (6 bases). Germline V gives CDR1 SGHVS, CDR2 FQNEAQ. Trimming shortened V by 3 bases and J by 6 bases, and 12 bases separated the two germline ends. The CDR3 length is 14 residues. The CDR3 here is CASSFGTGSNEQFF. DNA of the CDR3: TGTGCCAGCAGCTTTGGGACTGGATCCAATGAGCAGTTCTTC.

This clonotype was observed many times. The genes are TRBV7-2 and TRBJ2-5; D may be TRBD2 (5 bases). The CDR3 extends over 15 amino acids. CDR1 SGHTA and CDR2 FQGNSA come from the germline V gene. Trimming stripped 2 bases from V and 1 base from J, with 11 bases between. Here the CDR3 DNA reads TGTGCCAGCAGCTTAATGAGGGCGGGCCAAGAGACCCAGTACTTC. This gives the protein CASSLMRAGQETQYF.

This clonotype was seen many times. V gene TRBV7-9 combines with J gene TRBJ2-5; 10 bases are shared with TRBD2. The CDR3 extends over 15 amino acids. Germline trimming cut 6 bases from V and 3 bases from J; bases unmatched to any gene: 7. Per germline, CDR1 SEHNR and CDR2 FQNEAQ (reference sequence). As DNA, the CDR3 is TGTGCCAGCAGACCTACCGGACTAGCGGAAGAGACCCAGTACTTC. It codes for CASRPTGLAEETQYF.

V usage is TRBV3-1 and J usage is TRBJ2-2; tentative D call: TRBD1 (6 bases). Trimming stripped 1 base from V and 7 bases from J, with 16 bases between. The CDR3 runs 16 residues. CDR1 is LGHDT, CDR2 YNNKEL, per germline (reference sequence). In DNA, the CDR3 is TGTGCCAGCAGCCAAGGGCCCACAGGGAAGGTCGGGGAGCTGTTTTTT. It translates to CASSQGPTGKVGELFF.

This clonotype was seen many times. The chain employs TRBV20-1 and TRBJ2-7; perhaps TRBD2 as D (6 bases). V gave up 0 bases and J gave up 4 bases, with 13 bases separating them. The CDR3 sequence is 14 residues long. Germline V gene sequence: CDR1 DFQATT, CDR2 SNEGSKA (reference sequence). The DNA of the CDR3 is TGCAGTGCTAGAGAGCGGGCGGGATTGTACGAGCAGTACTTC. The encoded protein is CSARERAGLYEQYF.

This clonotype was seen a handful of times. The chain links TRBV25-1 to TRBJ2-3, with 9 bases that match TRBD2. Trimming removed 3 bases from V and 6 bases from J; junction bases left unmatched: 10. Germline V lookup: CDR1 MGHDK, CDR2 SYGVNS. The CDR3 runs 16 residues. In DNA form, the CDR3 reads TGTGCCAGCAGTGATGGTCTAGCGGGAAAGGCTGATACGCAGTATTTT. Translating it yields CASSDGLAGKADTQYF.

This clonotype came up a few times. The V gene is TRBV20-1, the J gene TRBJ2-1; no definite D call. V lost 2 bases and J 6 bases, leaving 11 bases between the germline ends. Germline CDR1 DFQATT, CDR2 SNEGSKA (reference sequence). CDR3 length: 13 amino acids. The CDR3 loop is CSARLAPGNEQFF. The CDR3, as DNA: TGCAGTGCTAGACTGGCTCCGGGCAATGAGCAGTTCTTC.

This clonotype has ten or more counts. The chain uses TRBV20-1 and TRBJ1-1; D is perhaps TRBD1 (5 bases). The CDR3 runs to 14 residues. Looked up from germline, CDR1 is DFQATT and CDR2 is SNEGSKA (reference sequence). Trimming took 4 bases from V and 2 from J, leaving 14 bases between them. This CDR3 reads CSAIRDGQNTEAFF. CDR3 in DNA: TGCAGTGCTATCCGGGACGGCCAAAACACTGAAGCTTTCTTT.

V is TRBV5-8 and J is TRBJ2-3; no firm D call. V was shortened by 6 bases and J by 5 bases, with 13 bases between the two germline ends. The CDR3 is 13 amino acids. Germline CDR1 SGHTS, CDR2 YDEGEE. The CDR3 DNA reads TGTGCCAGCAAAGGTTCCTGGGGAGATACGCAGTATTTT. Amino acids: CASKGSWGDTQYF.

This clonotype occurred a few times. The CDR3, as DNA: TGTGCCAGCAGCCCACCAGGAGTGCAAGAGACCCAGTACTTC. It codes for CASSPPGVQETQYF. The chain has TRBV7-2 and TRBJ2-5; D not resolved. This CDR3 has 14 residues. V lost 5 bases, J lost 2 bases, and 12 bases lay in between. Germline CDR1 SGHTA, CDR2 FQGNSA.

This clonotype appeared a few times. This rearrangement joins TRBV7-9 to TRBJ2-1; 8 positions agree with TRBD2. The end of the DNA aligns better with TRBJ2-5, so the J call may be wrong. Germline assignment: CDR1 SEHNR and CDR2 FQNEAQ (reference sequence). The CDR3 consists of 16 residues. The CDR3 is CASSLQSGSYQETQYF. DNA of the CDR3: TGTGCCAGCAGCTTGCAGAGCGGGAGTTATCAAGAGACCCAGTACTTC.

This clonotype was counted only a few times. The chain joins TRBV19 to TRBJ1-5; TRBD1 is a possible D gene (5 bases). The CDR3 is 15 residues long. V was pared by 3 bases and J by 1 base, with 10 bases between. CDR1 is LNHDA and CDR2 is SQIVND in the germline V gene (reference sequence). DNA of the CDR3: TGTGCCAGTAGTATCGGGACGGTAAGCAATCAGCCCCAGCATTTT. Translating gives CASSIGTVSNQPQHF.

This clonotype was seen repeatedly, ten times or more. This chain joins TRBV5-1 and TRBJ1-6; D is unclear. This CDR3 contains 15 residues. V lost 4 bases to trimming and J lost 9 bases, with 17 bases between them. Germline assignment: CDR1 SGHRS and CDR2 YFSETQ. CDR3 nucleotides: TGCGCCAGCAGCCCCGAAGGAGCGGGGATTTCACCCCTCCACTTT. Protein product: CASSPEGAGISPLHF.

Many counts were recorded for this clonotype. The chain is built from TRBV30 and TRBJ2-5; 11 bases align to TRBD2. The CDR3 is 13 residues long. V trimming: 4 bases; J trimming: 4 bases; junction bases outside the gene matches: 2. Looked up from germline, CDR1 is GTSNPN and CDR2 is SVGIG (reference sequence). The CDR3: CAWNLAGGETQYF. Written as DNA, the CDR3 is TGTGCCTGGAATCTAGCGGGAGGAGAGACCCAGTACTTC.

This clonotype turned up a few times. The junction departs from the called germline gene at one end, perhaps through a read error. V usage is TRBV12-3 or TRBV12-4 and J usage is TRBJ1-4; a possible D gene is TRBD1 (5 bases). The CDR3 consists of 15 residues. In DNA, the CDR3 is TGTGCCAGCACCCCAGGGTTGGGGACTAATGAAAAACTGGTTTTT. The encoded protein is CASTPGLGTNEKLVF.

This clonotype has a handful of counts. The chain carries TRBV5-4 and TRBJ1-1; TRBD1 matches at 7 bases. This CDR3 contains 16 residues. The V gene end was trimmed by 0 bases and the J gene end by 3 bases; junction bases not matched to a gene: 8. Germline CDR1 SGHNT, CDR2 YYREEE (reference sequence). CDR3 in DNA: TGTGCCAGCAGCTTGGTAGGGGGCCAGAGGTACACTGAAGCTTTCTTT. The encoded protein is CASSLVGGQRYTEAFF.

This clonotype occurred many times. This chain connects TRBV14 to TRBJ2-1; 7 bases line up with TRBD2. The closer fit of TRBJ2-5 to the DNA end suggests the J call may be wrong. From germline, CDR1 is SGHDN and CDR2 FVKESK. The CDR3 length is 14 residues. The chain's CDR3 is CASSQATSGGTQYF. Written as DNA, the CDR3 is TGTGCCAGCAGCCAAGCCACGTCGGGGGGGACCCAGTACTTC.